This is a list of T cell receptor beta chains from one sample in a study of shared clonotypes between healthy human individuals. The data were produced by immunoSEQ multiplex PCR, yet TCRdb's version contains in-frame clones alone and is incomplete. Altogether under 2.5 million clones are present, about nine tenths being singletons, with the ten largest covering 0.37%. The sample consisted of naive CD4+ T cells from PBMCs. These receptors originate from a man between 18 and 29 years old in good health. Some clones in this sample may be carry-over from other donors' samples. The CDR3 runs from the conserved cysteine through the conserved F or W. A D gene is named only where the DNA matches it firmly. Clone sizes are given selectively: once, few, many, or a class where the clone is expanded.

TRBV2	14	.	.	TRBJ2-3	CASTPQRNTDTQYF	TGTGCCAGCACCCCCCAGCGGAACACAGATACGCAGTATTTT
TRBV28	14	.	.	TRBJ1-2	CASSLPRVDYGYTF	TGTGCCAGCAGTTTACCTCGGGTGGACTATGGCTACACCTTC
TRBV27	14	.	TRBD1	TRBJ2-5	CASSSTTGWETQYF	TGTGCCAGCAGTTCCACGACAGGGTGGGAGACCCAGTACTTC
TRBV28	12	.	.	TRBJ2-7	CASRFSIYEQYF	TGTGCCAGCAGGTTTAGTATCTACGAGCAGTACTTC
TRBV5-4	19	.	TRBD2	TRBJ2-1	CASSSDGFSGIAPLNEQFF	TGTGCCAGCAGCTCGGATGGTTTTAGCGGGATTGCCCCCCTCAATGAGCAGTTCTTC
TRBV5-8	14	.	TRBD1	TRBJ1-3	CASSLRTGVNTIYF	TGTGCCAGCAGCTTGCGGACAGGGGTTAACACCATATATTTT
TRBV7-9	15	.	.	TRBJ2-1	CASSADKNAYNEQFF	TGTGCCAGCAGCGCCGACAAGAACGCTTACAATGAGCAGTTCTTC
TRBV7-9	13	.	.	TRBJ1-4	CASSLAGGIKLFF	TGTGCCAGCAGCTTAGCGGGGGGTATAAAACTGTTTTTT
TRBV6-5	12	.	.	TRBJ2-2	CASTGVPGELFF	TGTGCCAGCACAGGGGTACCCGGGGAGCTGTTTTTT
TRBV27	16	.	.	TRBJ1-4	CAVNTAPPGLNEKLFF	TGTGCCGTAAATACCGCCCCACCAGGTCTTAATGAAAAACTGTTTTTT
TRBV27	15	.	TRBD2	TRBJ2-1	CASTPNGRGYNEQFF	TGTGCCAGCACCCCGAACGGGAGGGGTTACAATGAGCAGTTCTTC
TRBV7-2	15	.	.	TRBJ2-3	CASSIVGLATDTQYF	TGTGCCAGCAGTATCGTGGGTCTCGCCACAGATACGCAGTATTTT
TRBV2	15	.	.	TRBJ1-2	CATFLPSQGLGGYTF	TGTGCCACCTTCCTACCCAGTCAGGGGCTGGGTGGCTACACCTTC
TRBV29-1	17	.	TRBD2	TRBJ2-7	CSVRYHFLAGGSYEQYF	TGCAGCGTGAGGTACCATTTCTTAGCGGGAGGGAGCTACGAGCAGTACTTC
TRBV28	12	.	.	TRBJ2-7	CASSFGAYEQYF	TGTGCCAGCAGCTTCGGGGCCTACGAGCAGTACTTC
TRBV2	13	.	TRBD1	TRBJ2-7	CASSRQGAGEQYF	TGTGCCAGCAGTCGGCAGGGGGCGGGCGAGCAGTACTTC
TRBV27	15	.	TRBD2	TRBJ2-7	CASSLGTRTSYEQYF	TGTGCCAGCAGTTTAGGGACTAGAACCTCCTACGAGCAGTACTTC
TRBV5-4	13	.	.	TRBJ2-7	CASSLGEPYEQYF	TGTGCCAGCAGCTTGGGGGAACCCTACGAGCAGTACTTC
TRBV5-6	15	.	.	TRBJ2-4	CASSPSRTPKNIQYF	TGTGCCAGCAGCCCCTCGCGGACGCCAAAAAACATTCAGTACTTC
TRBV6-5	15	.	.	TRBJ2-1	CASSRSSGPYNEQFF	TGTGCCAGCAGTCGAAGTAGCGGCCCCTACAATGAGCAGTTCTTC
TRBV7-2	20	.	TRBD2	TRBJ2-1	CASSLAKLREGRTSYNEQFF	TGTGCCAGCAGCTTAGCGAAGTTGCGGGAGGGCCGAACCTCCTACAATGAGCAGTTCTTC
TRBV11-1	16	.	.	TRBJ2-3	CASSLGDSLGTDTQYF	TGTGCCAGCAGCTTGGGAGACAGTCTGGGCACAGATACGCAGTATTTT
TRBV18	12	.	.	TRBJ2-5	CASSPNQETQYF	TGTGCCAGCTCACCTAACCAAGAGACCCAGTACTTC
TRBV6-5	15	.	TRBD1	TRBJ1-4	CASSPGGATNEKLFF	TGTGCCAGCAGCCCAGGGGGGGCAACTAATGAAAAACTGTTTTTT
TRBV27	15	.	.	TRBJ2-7	CASSFTPRSSYEQYF	TGTGCCAGCAGTTTTACGCCCCGGAGCTCCTACGAGCAGTACTTC
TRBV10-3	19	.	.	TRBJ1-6	CAISGQRGAWGQVNSPLHF	TGTGCCATCAGTGGCCAACGGGGGGCATGGGGGCAGGTTAATTCACCCCTCCACTTT
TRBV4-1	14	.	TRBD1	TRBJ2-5	CASSTRTGRETQYF	TGCGCCAGCAGCACCCGGACAGGGAGAGAGACCCAGTACTTC
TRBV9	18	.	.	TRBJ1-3	CASSVVPGEYISGNTIYF	TGTGCCAGCAGCGTAGTACCAGGCGAATATATCTCTGGAAACACCATATATTTT
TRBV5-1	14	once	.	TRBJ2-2	CASSLALNTGELFF	TGCGCCAGCAGCTTGGCCTTAAACACCGGGGAGCTGTTTTTT
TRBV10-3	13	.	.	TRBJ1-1	CAISDGGAVEAFF	TGTGCCATCAGTGATGGGGGGGCGGTTGAAGCTTTCTTT
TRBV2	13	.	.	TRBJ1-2	CASSEMAGYGYTF	TGTGCCAGCAGTGAAATGGCGGGATACGGCTACACCTTC
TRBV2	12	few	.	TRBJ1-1	CASTEGRTEAFF	TGTGCCAGCACCGAGGGGCGCACTGAAGCTTTCTTT
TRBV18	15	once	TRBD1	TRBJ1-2	CASSPQNQGEYGYTF	TGTGCCAGCTCACCCCAAAACCAGGGGGAATATGGCTACACCTTC
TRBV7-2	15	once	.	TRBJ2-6	CASSQLALGANVLTF	TGTGCCAGCAGCCAACTAGCTCTCGGGGCCAACGTCCTGACTTTC
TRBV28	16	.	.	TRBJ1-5	CASSLSPGGSDQPQHF	TGTGCCAGCAGTTTATCCCCGGGAGGGTCGGATCAGCCCCAGCATTTT
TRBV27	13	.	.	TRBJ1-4	CASSLHRNEKLFF	TGTGCCAGCAGTTTGCACAGAAATGAAAAACTGTTTTTT
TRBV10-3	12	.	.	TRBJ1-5	CAISDLGQPQHF	TGTGCCATCAGTGATTTAGGACAGCCCCAGCATTTT
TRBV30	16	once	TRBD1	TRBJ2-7	CAWSVKGLGQPSEQYF	TGTGCCTGGAGTGTAAAGGGGTTGGGACAGCCTTCCGAGCAGTACTTC
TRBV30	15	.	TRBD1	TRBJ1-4	CAWSRDRGSGEKLFF	TGTGCCTGGAGCCGGGACAGGGGATCAGGGGAAAAACTGTTTTTT
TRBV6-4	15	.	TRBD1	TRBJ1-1	CASSAGTGGYTEAFF	TGTGCCAGCAGTGCCGGGACAGGGGGTTACACTGAAGCTTTCTTT
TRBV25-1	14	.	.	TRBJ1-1	CATTGKGLGTEAFF	TGTGCCACCACGGGGAAGGGCCTGGGCACTGAAGCTTTCTTT
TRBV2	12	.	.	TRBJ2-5	CASSGEVETQYF	TGTGCCAGCAGTGGAGAGGTGGAGACCCAGTACTTC
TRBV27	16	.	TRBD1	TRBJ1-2	CASSSDAYQGAQGYTF	TGTGCCAGCAGTTCCGACGCCTACCAGGGGGCGCAAGGCTACACCTTC
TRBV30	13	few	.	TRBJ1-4	CAWKTGLYEKLFF	TGTGCCTGGAAAACCGGGTTGTATGAAAAACTGTTTTTT
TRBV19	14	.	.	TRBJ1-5	CASSILESNQPQHF	TGTGCCAGTAGTATTTTGGAGTCAAATCAGCCCCAGCATTTT
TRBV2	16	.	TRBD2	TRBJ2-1	CASRLGLAGSYNEQFF	TGTGCCAGCAGACTCGGACTAGCGGGATCCTACAATGAGCAGTTCTTC
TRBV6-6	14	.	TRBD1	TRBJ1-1	CASSYQTQGSEAFF	TGTGCCAGCAGTTACCAAACACAGGGGTCTGAAGCTTTCTTT
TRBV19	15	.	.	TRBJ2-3	CASSPGGVPTDTQYF	TGTGCCAGTAGCCCAGGAGGGGTTCCCACAGATACGCAGTATTTT
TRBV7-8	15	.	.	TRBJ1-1	CASSNLAGGHTEAFF	TGTGCCAGCAGCAACCTGGCCGGGGGGCACACTGAAGCTTTCTTT
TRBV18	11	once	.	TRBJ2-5	CASSPLETQYF	TGTGCCAGCTCACCCTTAGAGACCCAGTACTTC
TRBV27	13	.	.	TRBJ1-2	CASSFWALGGYTF	TGTGCCAGCAGTTTTTGGGCATTAGGTGGCTACACCTTC
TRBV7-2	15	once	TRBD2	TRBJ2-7	CASSLSSGSSYEQYF	TGTGCCAGCAGCTTATCTAGCGGTTCTTCCTACGAGCAGTACTTC
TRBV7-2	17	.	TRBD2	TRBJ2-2	CASSLLAGGPFTGELFF	TGTGCCAGCAGCTTACTAGCGGGAGGACCTTTCACCGGGGAGCTGTTTTTT
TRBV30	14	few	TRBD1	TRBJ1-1	CAWTEDRGYTEAFF	TGTGCCTGGACCGAGGACAGGGGCTACACTGAAGCTTTCTTT
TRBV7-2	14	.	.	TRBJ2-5	CASSLYWDRETQYF	TGTGCCAGCAGCTTATATTGGGATCGAGAGACCCAGTACTTC
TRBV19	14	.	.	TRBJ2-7	CASSKQEPPYEQYF	TGTGCCAGTAGTAAACAGGAGCCTCCCTACGAGCAGTACTTC
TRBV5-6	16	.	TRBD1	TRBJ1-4	CASSFDRAATNEKLFF	TGTGCCAGCAGCTTTGACAGGGCCGCAACTAATGAAAAACTGTTTTTT